This T cell receptor beta chain was retrieved from a study of cytomegalovirus exposure and HLA in healthy donors. Study-wide context: There were fewer than 500 genotyped donors. Of these, roughly 80% fell in the genetic ancestry cluster associated with self-reported Caucasian donors.

Study outcomes and limitations: The investigators catalogued about 170 TCR beta chains as cytomegalovirus-associated. Among CMV-associated TCR beta chains, most appeared HLA-restricted in a later analysis.

Nominally healthy donors provided the samples, though records likely missed some immune exposures. PCR employed 60 Vbeta and 13 Jbeta primers. Profiled with immunoSEQ multiplex PCR; TCRdb holds only in-frame clones, not every one. The repertoire holds some 150,000 clones, with about 80% as singletons. After removal of 1 base from V and 4 bases from J, the junction contained 8 bases not matched to a gene. This CDR3 is built from 16 residues. Per germline, CDR1 MGHRA and CDR2 YSYEKL. On this clone itself: The antigen is undetermined.

Material: PBMCs. The receptor's source is a man aged 35-49 years in good health and CMV-seronegative. V is TRBV4-1 and J is TRBJ1-2; 8 bases line up with TRBD1. CDR3 in DNA: TGCGCCAGCAGCCAAGGCCAGGGGGCTACCCTCTATGGCTACACCTTC. The encoded protein is CASSQGQGATLYGYTF.